Included here is one T cell receptor beta chain sequence, with context. The antigen it binds to is not known. The sample holds no much larger clone one base away, and base qualities are not on file. CDR3 length: 16 amino acids, cysteine to phenylalanine. The entry retains the CDR3 DNA only, 48 bases that are in frame from base 1. V trim: 5 bases; J trim: 4 bases; unmatched bases: 6. From a lookup of the germline V gene (reference sequence), CDR1 and CDR2 are MNHNY and SVGAGI. The immunoSEQ Assay, a bias-controlled multiplex PCR, was used to amplify TCRbeta CDR3 regions from genomic DNA. Per the source publication's procedure: Nucleated cell counts per sample were estimated from amplification of reference gene primers within the assay. To quantify the absolute abundance of each unique TCRbeta CDR3 rearrangement, sequence reads were collapsed and filtered. For each sample, productive Simpson clonality was calculated as the square root of Simpson's diversity index over productive rearrangements. TCRdb re-hosts the immuneACCESS table, in-frame sequences only. Its copies lack some clones; in the studies checked, an unresolved V gene accounts for under half of them, and the cause for the rest is not known. The DNA was the basis for D and trimming; V, J and clone size are from that table. The sample data list about 7,000 clones, and approximately 86% of these were observed just once. The ten largest clones capture 17% of the sample.

The data originate from a study of blood T cell repertoires in COVID-19 (dated by TCRdb to 2020 to 2022). About the full investigation: Samples from collaborators originated in the United States, Italy and Spain and spanned both the acute and convalescent phases of COVID-19. Where available, HLA class I and class II types were taken from metadata supplied by the sample provider and were not determined by assay-based typing. The repertoires were made available in a free public database intended to serve as a resource for research on the immune response to SARS-CoV-2. Samples were obtained from the ongoing ImmuneRACE study (first 160 participants) and from 1,254 subjects provided by 6 global collaborators. The material from the prospective study consisted of cDNA or gDNA derived from T cells, B-cell-depleted T cells, or PBMCs. The sample metadata nearly always contained a de-identified subject ID, COVID-19 status, age in years and sex. The dataset comprised deeply sampled blood TCRbeta repertoires from subjects exposed to, actively infected with, or recovered from COVID-19. General findings and caveats noted by the study authors: Clinical and demographic metadata were provided uncurated, with the amount varying by source and participant.

Each collaborating institution followed its own protocols to collect whole blood in K2EDTA tubes. For TCRbeta analysis, collaborator samples were shipped as frozen whole blood, as isolated PBMCs, or as DNA extracted from either sample type. The clonotype originates from a human donor in a cohort sampled during active COVID-19. The V gene is TRBV6-6 and the J gene is TRBJ2-5; 14 bases in the junction line up with TRBD2. The sequenced sample was peripheral blood. CDR3 sequence: CASSHPGLAGAETQYF. The DNA sequence reads TGTGCCAGCAGTCACCCGGGACTAGCGGGAGCAGAGACCCAGTACTTC.